These T cell receptor beta chains were read from a single sample in a study of blood T cell repertoires in COVID-19. Assay: immunoSEQ multiplex PCR; the TCRdb copy retains only in-frame clones and omits some. The table has more than 55,000 clones, around 80% seen once. The specimen sequenced was peripheral blood. Receptors originate from a human donor in a cohort sampled during active COVID-19. Both conserved end residues are part of each CDR3. Each record gives: clone size, V gene, J gene, D gene, CDR3 DNA, CDR3 protein. The D gene is left open where the match is weak. Some rows mark clone size as missing; the rest say once, few, many or name a class of expanded clone.

>.|TRBV2|TRBJ2-7|.
TGTGCCAGCAGTCCCAACCGAGTCGTGGACGAGCAGTACTTC
CASSPNRVVDEQYF
>once|TRBV5-1|TRBJ2-7|TRBD2
TGCGCCAGCAGCTCGGACTGGGAGGGGTCCTACGAGCAGTACTTC
CASSSDWEGSYEQYF
>.|TRBV4-2|TRBJ2-5|.
TGTGCCAGCAGCCAAGCTTGGACAGGGGGCGCGGCTAGCGGGGGACAAGAGACCCAGTACTTC
CASSQAWTGGAASGGQETQYF
>.|TRBV21-1|TRBJ2-7|.
TGTGCCAGCAGCGAGGACAGGGTTGTTTCGTACGAGCAGTACTTC
CASSEDRVVSYEQYF
>.|TRBV19|TRBJ2-7|TRBD2
TGTGCCAGTAGTATAGGGGAGGGCTACGAGCAGTACTTC
CASSIGEGYEQYF
>.|TRBV5-8|TRBJ1-6|.
TGTGCCAGCAGCTTGGTTCAGGGAGGCTCCTATAATTCACCCCTCCACTTT
CASSLVQGGSYNSPLHF
>.|TRBV19|TRBJ2-2|TRBD2
TGTGCCACCCAGGAATTAACTAGCGGACTGAACACCGGGGAGCTGTTTTTT
CATQELTSGLNTGELFF
>.|TRBV12-3/TRBV12-4|TRBJ1-1|TRBD1
TGTGCCAGCAGCTACAGGGGATGGGCTTTCTTT
CASSYRGWAFF
>few|TRBV27|TRBJ2-2|.
TGTGCCCGCCCGGGAGTCGGTTATGACACCGGGGAGCTGTTTTTT
CARPGVGYDTGELFF
>.|TRBV5-6|TRBJ1-4|.
TGTGCCAGCAGCTTGGGAGGGCTAACAACTAATGAAAAACTGTTTTTT
CASSLGGLTTNEKLFF
>.|TRBV7-3|TRBJ1-1|.
TGTGCCAGCAGCGTTGGAGGCTCCTCACCTGAAGCTTTCTTT
CASSVGGSSPEAFF
>.|TRBV19|TRBJ2-1|.
TGTGCCAGTAGTATATCCGGGGAAGCCTCCTACAATGAGCAGTTCTTC
CASSISGEASYNEQFF
>.|TRBV9|TRBJ2-7|.
TGTGCCAGCAGCGTAAGTAGCGGAAGGTACGAGCAGTACTTC
CASSVSSGRYEQYF
>.|TRBV4-3|TRBJ2-1|.
TGCGCCAGCAGCGGCAGCGGCTACTACAATGAGCAGTTCTTC
CASSGSGYYNEQFF
>.|TRBV7-8|TRBJ2-7|TRBD1
TGTGCCAGCAGCTTCTCCGACAGGGGTTACGAGCAGTACTTC
CASSFSDRGYEQYF
>.|TRBV5-5|TRBJ2-7|TRBD2
TGTGCCAGCAGCTTGGAGGTCGGGACTAGAGGCTACGAGCAGTACTTC
CASSLEVGTRGYEQYF
>.|TRBV20-1|TRBJ1-1|.
TGCAGTGCTAGTAGACTTCAGAACACTGAAGCTTTCTTT
CSASRLQNTEAFF
>.|TRBV28|TRBJ2-7|.
TGTGCCAGCAGTTTTATTGGTCCGGGCAGGGCGAACTACGAGCAGTACTTC
CASSFIGPGRANYEQYF
>.|TRBV19|TRBJ1-1|TRBD1
TGTGCCAGTCGGGACAGGGACTACACTGAAGCTTTCTTT
CASRDRDYTEAFF
>.|TRBV4-1|TRBJ2-3|TRBD2
TGCGCCAGCAGCCCCGAGGGAACTAGCGCAGATACGCAGTATTTT
CASSPEGTSADTQYF
>.|TRBV7-2|TRBJ2-5|TRBD2
TGTGCCAGCGGGGGAGTTGGCGGGAGGCTCAGGACCCAGTACTTC
CASGGVGGRLRTQYF
>.|TRBV28|TRBJ2-7|.
TGTGCCAGCACCCCCGGGAGGGGGCGGAACGAGCAGTACTTC
CASTPGRGRNEQYF
>.|TRBV28|TRBJ2-3|.
TGTGCCAGCAGTCCTGGAGATAGCGTGCATACGCAGTATTTT
CASSPGDSVHTQYF
>.|TRBV4-1|TRBJ1-1|TRBD1
TGCGCCAGCAGCCATGACAGGGGTTTGAAGACTGAAGCTTTCTTT
CASSHDRGLKTEAFF
>.|TRBV28|TRBJ1-2|.
TGTGCCAGCACCGACAGAGTAGTGGGCTACACCTTC
CASTDRVVGYTF
>.|TRBV11-3|TRBJ2-2|TRBD2
TGTGCCAGCAGCCAACTAGCGGGAGGAACCGGGGAGCTGTTTTTT
CASSQLAGGTGELFF
>.|TRBV6-5|TRBJ1-2|.
TGTGCCAGCAGTTACGGGGCGCAGGACTATGGCTACACCTTC
CASSYGAQDYGYTF
>medium-sized|TRBV2|TRBJ2-1|TRBD2
TGTGCCAGCGCGGGACTAGGGACCAATGAGCAGTTCTTC
CASAGLGTNEQFF
>.|TRBV5-4|TRBJ2-7|.
TGTGCCAGCAGCAAGACAGGAAACGAGCAGTACTTC
CASSKTGNEQYF
>.|TRBV12-2|TRBJ1-2|.
TGTGCAAGTCGCTTAGCCGGGACAGGGTCAAATGGCTACACCTTC
CASRLAGTGSNGYTF
>.|TRBV5-6|TRBJ2-3|.
TGTGCCAGCAGCTTGAGCGCCAGTGGGGGCTACACAGATACGCAGTATTTT
CASSLSASGGYTDTQYF
>.|TRBV5-1|TRBJ1-2|.
TGCGCCAGCAGCCCAACACAGGGAAACTATGGCTACACCTTC
CASSPTQGNYGYTF
>few|TRBV4-1|TRBJ1-5|.
TGCGCCAGCAGCCGCGATGTCAAGGGCGGGAATCAGCCCCAGCATTTT
CASSRDVKGGNQPQHF
>.|TRBV5-1|TRBJ1-2|TRBD1
TGCGCCAGCAGAAAAGAGGGACAGAAAAACTATGGCTACACCTTC
CASRKEGQKNYGYTF
>.|TRBV27|TRBJ2-7|.
TGTGCCAGCAGGTATGGGGGAGGAATTATCTACGAGCAGTACTTC
CASRYGGGIIYEQYF
>.|TRBV10-3|TRBJ2-6|.
TGTGCCATCAGTGAGCGTCACAGGGAGTACTCTGGGGCCAACGTCCTGACTTTC
CAISERHREYSGANVLTF
>.|TRBV29-1|TRBJ2-2|TRBD2
TGCAGCGTGCGAGCGGGAGGCACCGGGGAGCTGTTTTTT
CSVRAGGTGELFF
>.|TRBV6-6|TRBJ1-5|.
TGTGCCAGCAGTTACCGGGTGGAGGGGACCGGTCAGCCCCAGCATTTT
CASSYRVEGTGQPQHF
>.|TRBV5-1|TRBJ2-7|.
TGCGCCAGCAGCTTGACAGGGTACGAGCAGTACTTC
CASSLTGYEQYF
>.|TRBV7-6|TRBJ2-7|.
TGTGCCAGCAGCTTAGAGACAACCTACGAGCAGTACTTC
CASSLETTYEQYF
>.|TRBV30|TRBJ2-7|TRBD2
TGTGCCTGGAGGCGGGGGGGCTCCCTCTACGAGCAGTACTTC
CAWRRGGSLYEQYF
>.|TRBV19|TRBJ2-1|TRBD2
TGTGCCAGTAGTATTGAAGCATCAGGGGCCCGCGGGAGGGAGGATGAGCAGTTCTTC
CASSIEASGARGREDEQFF
>once|TRBV28|TRBJ1-2|.
TGTGCCAGCAGTTTTGCAGGTCCTCAGGAAGTAAGCTACACCTTC
CASSFAGPQEVSYTF
>.|TRBV7-9|TRBJ2-7|.
TGTGCCAGCAGCTTAGTTCCCCTCCACTCCGAGCAGTACTTC
CASSLVPLHSEQYF
>few|TRBV6-6|TRBJ2-1|TRBD2
TGTGCCAGCGGAGGGAGCGGGAGGGGTGGTGAGCAGTTCTTC
CASGGSGRGGEQFF
>.|TRBV7-2|TRBJ2-5|.
TGTGCCAGCAGCTTGACTGGAGACTATCCTACCGGAGAGACCCAGTACTTC
CASSLTGDYPTGETQYF
>few|TRBV11-2|TRBJ2-7|.
TGTGCCAGCAGCTTAGAGGTGCTATACGAGCAGTACTTC
CASSLEVLYEQYF